These 25 T cell receptor beta chains originate from one sample sequenced in a study of cytomegalovirus exposure and HLA in healthy donors. The PCR employed 60 Vbeta primers together with 13 Jbeta primers. Produced via immunoSEQ multiplex PCR; TCRdb's table is partial and in-frame only. The data hold about 140,000 clones, with 76% observed a single time. Sequenced material: PBMCs. These receptors all stem from a male donor in good health and CMV-seronegative.

The chain links TRBV5-1 to TRBJ2-3; possibly TRBD1 for D (7 bases). Trimming cost V 3 bases and J 0 bases, with 14 bases left between them. This CDR3 is 16 amino acids long. Germline CDR1 reads SGHRS; CDR2 reads YFSETQ. The CDR3 here is CASSWGDSTSTDTQYF. CDR3 DNA: TGCGCCAGCAGCTGGGGGGACAGTACTAGCACAGATACGCAGTATTTT.

This chain uses TRBV5-4 with TRBJ2-1; TRBD2 agrees at 15 bases. Germline values: CDR1 SGHNT, CDR2 YYREEE (reference sequence). This CDR3 contains 14 residues. Unmatched junction bases numbered 7, after V lost 4 bases and J lost 14 bases. CDR3 bases: TGTGCCAGCAGCCCCCCCGGGACTAGCGGGGGGAAGTTCTTC. The encoded protein is CASSPPGTSGGKFF.

The genes are TRBV9 and TRBJ2-1; perhaps TRBD1 as D (5 bases). Germline V lookup: CDR1 SGDLS, CDR2 YYNGEE. V was shortened by 4 bases and J by 0 bases, with 11 bases between the two germline ends. This CDR3 spans 15 amino acids. DNA for the CDR3: TGTGCCAGCAGCCGGACATTCACCTCCTACAATGAGCAGTTCTTC. It encodes CASSRTFTSYNEQFF.

The chain joins TRBV18 to TRBJ2-7, with a weak D call TRBD2 (7 bases). Trimming took off 3 bases at V and 3 bases at J, with 12 bases between the two ends. The CDR3 covers 14 residues. The germline gives CDR1 KGHSH, CDR2 LQKENI. Here the CDR3 DNA reads TGTGCCAGCTCACCTGAGGGGGGGGACTACGAGCAGTACTTC. Its translation is CASSPEGGDYEQYF.

The rearrangement uses TRBV7-9 and TRBJ1-5; 7 bases are shared with TRBD1. The ends lost 4 bases at V and 1 base at J; junction bases unmatched: 4. This CDR3 is built from 15 residues. Germline-derived CDR1 and CDR2 are SEHNR and FQNEAQ (reference sequence). CDR3 coding DNA: TGTGCCAGCAGCTCCCAGGGGGGAAGCAATCAGCCCCAGCATTTT. It is translated as CASSSQGGSNQPQHF.

This clone showed up just once. The rearrangement joins TRBV4-1 to TRBJ2-1; D remains unclear. Deletions cut 0 bases from V and 7 bases from J, with 13 bases between. The CDR3 spans 15 residues. Germline loops: CDR1 MGHRA, CDR2 YSYEKL. CDR3 residues: CASSQDSRISNEQFF. The CDR3 nucleotides are TGCGCCAGCAGCCAAGACAGTCGAATATCTAATGAGCAGTTCTTC.

This clone was observed a handful of times. The CDR3 bases are TGTGCCAGCAGCCAAGCGGGGGGATACAATGAGCAGTTCTTC. This gives the protein CASSQAGGYNEQFF. This rearrangement joins TRBV14 to TRBJ2-1, with 7 bases identical to TRBD2. Germline loops: CDR1 SGHDN, CDR2 FVKESK. The CDR3 totals 14 residues. V lost 1 base, J lost 4 bases, and 1 base stayed unmatched.

This chain links TRBV9 with TRBJ2-2, with D possibly matching TRBD1 (6 bases). The CDR3 sequence is 14 residues long. Trimming removed 0 bases from V and 6 bases from J, with 9 bases in between. Looked up from germline, CDR1 is SGDLS and CDR2 is YYNGEE. In DNA form, the CDR3 reads TGTGCCAGCAGCGTAGGACAGGACCCCGGGGAGCTGTTTTTT. Residues: CASSVGQDPGELFF.

This sequence joins TRBV6-1 and TRBJ1-3, with 7 bases lining up with TRBD1. CDR1 MNHNS and CDR2 SASEGT come from the germline V gene. The CDR3 runs to 15 residues. The V and J ends lost 6 bases and 0 bases, in that order; junction bases with no gene match: 5. CDR3 sequence reads: CASRMGQSSGNTIYF. DNA for the CDR3: TGTGCCAGCAGGATGGGACAGTCCTCTGGAAACACCATATATTTT.

This chain uses TRBV30 with TRBJ2-7; 12 bases are shared with TRBD2. Germline-derived CDR1 and CDR2 are GTSNPN and SVGIG (reference sequence). The CDR3 runs to 17 residues. The V segment lost 2 bases and the J segment 7 bases; nucleotides outside the gene matches: 15. CDR3: CAWSPRGGLAGSREQYF. CDR3 nucleotides: TGTGCCTGGAGTCCAAGGGGGGGACTAGCGGGTTCTCGGGAGCAGTACTTC.

Written as DNA, the CDR3 is TGTGCCAGCAGCTTAGGACAGTCTTACTACGAGCAGTACTTC. Translating it yields CASSLGQSYYEQYF. V usage is TRBV5-5 and J usage is TRBJ2-7, with D possibly being TRBD1 (6 bases). The CDR3 spans 14 residues. CDR1 and CDR2 (germline): SGHKS, YYEKEE (reference sequence). The V end lost 2 bases, the J end lost 3 bases, and 12 bases lay between the germline ends. Supplemented by reference TRBV5-5 and TRBJ2-7, the full variable domain reads DAGVTQSPTHLIKTRGQQVTLRCSPISGHKSVSWYQQVLGQGPQFIFQYYEKEERGRGNFPDRFSARQFPNYSSELNVNALLLGDSALYLCASSLGQSYYEQYFGPGTRLTVT.

This clone is a singleton in its sample. V is TRBV6-6 and J is TRBJ2-1; a possible D gene is TRBD2 (7 bases). Germline V gives CDR1 MNHNY, CDR2 SVGAGI (reference sequence). V was clipped by 3 bases and J by 7 bases, with 10 bases between them. There are 13 residues in the CDR3. CDR3 region: CASSYRGANEQFF. The DNA for the CDR3 is TGTGCCAGCAGTTATCGGGGGGCGAATGAGCAGTTCTTC.

The genes are TRBV21-1 and TRBJ2-1; the table names TRBD2, a call not compared with the DNA. TRBV21-1 is a pseudogene. This CDR3 region has 16 residues. CDR3 protein: CASSKVSLAGLYEQFF. The CDR3, as DNA: TGTGCCAGCAGCAAAGTATCGCTAGCGGGATTGTATGAGCAGTTCTTC.

The chain couples TRBV7-9 to TRBJ2-7, with TRBD1 matching 8 bases. The V gene's germline CDR1 is SEHNR and CDR2 FQNEAQ (reference sequence). This CDR3 has 12 residues. V lost 3 bases and J lost 5; bases outside the gene matches: 0. CDR3 DNA: TGTGCCAGCAGCTTGACAGGGGACGAGCAGTACTTC. It encodes CASSLTGDEQYF.

Remarks on this clone: Other nucleotide sequences from this sample produce the same CDR3. The chain carries TRBV7-2 and TRBJ2-3; D gene uncertain. With 5 bases removed from V and 3 bases from J, the gap between germline ends came to 6 bases. The CDR3 loop spans 12 amino acids. Germline V CDR1 and CDR2: SGHTA, FQGNSA. CDR3 region: CASSPFTDTQYF. For the CDR3, the DNA is TGTGCCAGCAGCCCATTTACAGATACGCAGTATTTT.

The chain joins TRBV6-5 to TRBJ2-5; 7 bases fit TRBD1. The CDR3 sequence is 14 residues long. V was clipped by 2 bases and J by 4 bases; unmatched bases: 4. Germline V gene data show CDR1 as MNHEY and CDR2 as SVGAGI. The CDR3 DNA reads as TGTGCCAGCAGTTACAACAGGGGAGCAGAGACCCAGTACTTC. It codes for CASSYNRGAETQYF.

V usage is TRBV6-5 and J usage is TRBJ1-4, with 7 bases that match TRBD1. After removal of 7 bases from V and 7 bases from J, the junction contained 9 bases not matched to a gene. Germline assignment: CDR1 MNHEY and CDR2 SVGAGI. The CDR3 contains 14 residues. The CDR3 sequence is CASKGGGRGEKLFF. The CDR3, as DNA: TGTGCCAGCAAAGGGGGCGGGCGCGGTGAAAAACTGTTTTTT.

The rearrangement uses TRBV7-9 and TRBJ2-2, with 11 bases that match TRBD2. The junction had 2 bases not matched to a gene; V was cut back by 2 bases and J by 3 bases. The CDR3 sequence is 16 residues long. The germline V gene has CDR1 SEHNR and CDR2 FQNEAQ (reference sequence). The CDR3 nucleotides are TGTGCCAGCAGCTTACTAGCGGGGGGTGACACCGGGGAGCTGTTTTTT. Residues: CASSLLAGGDTGELFF.

About this clone itself: The junction differs from germline at one of its ends, possibly a read error. CDR3 protein: CSSSAGAYEQYF. For the CDR3, the DNA is TGTTCCAGCAGCGCAGGGGCATACGAGCAGTACTTC. The chain couples TRBV7-9 to TRBJ2-7; perhaps TRBD1 as D (6 bases). CDR3 length: 12 amino acids. CDR1 SEHNR and CDR2 FQNEAQ come from the germline V gene (reference sequence). The full variable domain, rest sourced from reference TRBV7-9 and TRBJ2-7, is DTGVSQNPRHKITKRGQNVTFRCDPISEHNRLYWYRQTLGQGPEFLTYFQNEAQLEKSRLLSDRFSAERPKGSFSTLEIQRTEQGDSAMYLCSSSAGAYEQYFGPGTRLTVT.

About this clone itself: Other nucleotide sequences in the sample specify the same CDR3. CDR3 in DNA: TGCGCCAGCAGCCAAGACCGTGGACAGATCTATGGCTACACCTTC. Residues: CASSQDRGQIYGYTF. The chain has TRBV4-3 and TRBJ1-2, with D perhaps TRBD1 (6 bases). Germline CDR1 is LGHNA and CDR2 is YSLEER. CDR3 size: 15 residues. V lost 0 bases and J lost 4, with 12 bases in between.

This chain links TRBV7-3 with TRBJ1-1, with D hard to call. There are 15 residues in the CDR3. The ends were cut back, 4 bases at V and 8 bases at J, with 20 bases in the middle. Germline V gives CDR1 SGHTA, CDR2 FQGTGA. Here the CDR3 reads CASSSADGIYMEAFF. CDR3 sequence (DNA): TGTGCCAGCAGCTCCGCGGACGGGATTTACATGGAAGCTTTCTTT.

This clone occurred a few times. The chain recombines TRBV5-8 with TRBJ1-2, with 8 nucleotides matching TRBD1. The germline V gene encodes CDR1 SGHTS and CDR2 YDEGEE. V gave up 9 bases and J gave up 5 bases; unmatched junction bases: 6. The CDR3 covers 12 residues. Here the CDR3 reads CATGDRLYGYTF. DNA for the CDR3: TGTGCCACCGGGGACAGGCTGTATGGCTACACCTTC.

The V call is TRBV5-1, the J call TRBJ2-7, with D hard to call. The V gene lost 4 bases and the J gene lost 1 base, with 12 bases spanning the gap. Germline-derived CDR1 and CDR2 are SGHRS and YFSETQ. The CDR3 runs 14 residues. This CDR3 is CASSPPRHSYEQYF. In nucleotides, the CDR3 is TGCGCCAGCAGCCCCCCGAGACATTCCTACGAGCAGTACTTC.

The chain is built from TRBV4-2 and TRBJ1-4; 7 nucleotides line up with TRBD1. V dropped 0 bases and J dropped 8; count of bases not matched to a gene: 6. The length of the CDR3 is 15 residues. Per the germline V gene, CDR1 is LGHNA and CDR2 is YNFKEQ. CDR3 bases: TGTGCCAGCAGCCAAGATTTGACAGGGTCGGAAAAACTGTTTTTT. Residues: CASSQDLTGSEKLFF.

The rearrangement uses TRBV5-1 and TRBJ1-3; tentatively, D is TRBD1 (5 bases). V was cut by 0 bases and J by 4 bases, with 20 bases left in between. Germline V lookup: CDR1 SGHRS, CDR2 YFSETQ. The CDR3 is 18 amino acids. CDR3 coding DNA: TGCGCCAGCAGCTTGGAAGCCCAGGAGGGACCGGCCGGAAACACCATATATTTT. Translation: CASSLEAQEGPAGNTIYF.